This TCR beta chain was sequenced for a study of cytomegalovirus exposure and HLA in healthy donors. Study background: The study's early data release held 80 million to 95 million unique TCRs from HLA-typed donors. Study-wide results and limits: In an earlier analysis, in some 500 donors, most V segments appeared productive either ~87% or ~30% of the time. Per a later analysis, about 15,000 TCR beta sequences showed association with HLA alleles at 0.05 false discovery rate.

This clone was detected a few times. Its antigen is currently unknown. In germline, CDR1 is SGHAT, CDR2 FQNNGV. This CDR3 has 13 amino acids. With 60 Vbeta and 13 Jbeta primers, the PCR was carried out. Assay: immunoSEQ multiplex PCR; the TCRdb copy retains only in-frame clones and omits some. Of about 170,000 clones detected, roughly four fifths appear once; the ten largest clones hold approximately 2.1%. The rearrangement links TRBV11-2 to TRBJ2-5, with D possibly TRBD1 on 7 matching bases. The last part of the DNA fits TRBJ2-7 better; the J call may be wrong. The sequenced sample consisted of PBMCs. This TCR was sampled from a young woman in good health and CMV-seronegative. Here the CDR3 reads CASSLTGRYEQYF. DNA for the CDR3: TGTGCCAGCAGCTTGACAGGGAGGTACGAGCAGTACTTC.